A single sample gave rise to the 19 T cell receptor beta chains below, sequenced in a study of shared clonotypes between healthy human individuals. The repertoire was sequenced with immunoSEQ multiplex PCR; TCRdb's copy has only in-frame clones and lacks some. The table lists roughly 2.2 million clones, more than 80% of them singletons. Sequencing used naive CD4+ T cells from PBMCs. Subset meaning: CD45RA+ positively selected. The source is a young man in good health. Some clones in this sample may be carry-over from other donors' samples.

The chain has TRBV15 and TRBJ1-2; 9 bases are a match to TRBD1. Losses at the gene ends were 5 bases for V and 3 bases for J; bases not matched to a gene: 4. Germline V gives CDR1 LNHNV, CDR2 YYDKDF (reference sequence). CDR3 length: 14 amino acids. This CDR3 is CATSPRTGDYGYTF. In DNA form, the CDR3 reads TGTGCCACCAGCCCTCGGACAGGGGACTATGGCTACACCTTC.

The chain uses TRBV5-1 and TRBJ1-1, with D possibly matching TRBD1 (6 bases). The CDR3 covers 18 residues. Trimming cost V 4 bases and J 2 bases, with 24 bases left between them. Germline lookup yields CDR1 SGHRS and CDR2 YFSETQ. The CDR3 coding sequence is TGCGCCAGCAGCGCAAAACAGGGAATACGAGAAAAAAACACTGAAGCTTTCTTT. Translation: CASSAKQGIREKNTEAFF.

This clone came up once. This chain uses TRBV30 with TRBJ1-1; D gene unclear. V shed 2 bases and J shed 3 bases, with 13 bases lying between them. The germline V gene has CDR1 GTSNPN and CDR2 SVGIG (reference sequence). The CDR3 has 14 residues. The CDR3 DNA reads as TGTGCCTGGAGTTGGACCGGTGGGGACACTGAAGCTTTCTTT. This encodes CAWSWTGGDTEAFF. Looking up the rest from reference TRBV30 and TRBJ1-1 gives the full variable domain: SQTIHQWPATLVQPVGSPLSLECTVEGTSNPNLYWYRQAAGRGLQLLFYSVGIGQISSEVPQNLSASRPQDRQFILSSKKLLLSDSGFYLCAWSWTGGDTEAFFGQGTRLTVV.

The rearrangement uses TRBV5-6 and TRBJ2-3; D is unresolved. Germline CDR1 SGHDT, CDR2 YYEEEE. V lost 0 bases and J lost 2, with 10 bases in between. This CDR3 contains 15 residues. The CDR3 bases are TGTGCCAGCAGCTTGGATGGCAGGTTCACAGATACGCAGTATTTT. The encoded protein is CASSLDGRFTDTQYF.

The rearrangement uses TRBV19 and TRBJ2-5; D perhaps matches TRBD2 (6 bases). The V and J ends lost 11 bases and 5 bases respectively, with 21 bases between them. Germline CDR1 reads LNHDA; CDR2 reads SQIVND (reference sequence). The CDR3 runs 14 residues. CDR3 sequence (DNA): TGTGCCTCGATCCCTACTAGCCTAAGGGAGACCCAGTACTTC. Protein product: CASIPTSLRETQYF.

The chain has TRBV4-1 and TRBJ1-4; unclear D gene. Germline lookup yields CDR1 MGHRA and CDR2 YSYEKL. Trimming took off 6 bases at V and 7 bases at J, with 21 bases between the two ends. The CDR3 sequence is 16 residues long. The CDR3 reads CASSRPNAALGEKLFF. DNA for the CDR3: TGCGCCAGCAGTCGCCCGAATGCAGCGCTGGGTGAAAAACTGTTTTTT.

The rearrangement joins TRBV28 to TRBJ2-3; TRBD1 agrees at 7 bases. The CDR3 runs to 12 residues. In germline, CDR1 is MDHEN, CDR2 SYDVKM. The V segment lost 6 bases and the J segment 9 bases; nucleotides outside the gene matches: 6. The CDR3 DNA reads TGTGCCAGCAGACCAGACAGGGACACGCAGTATTTT. It yields the protein CASRPDRDTQYF. The full variable domain, completed using reference TRBV28 and TRBJ2-3, is DVKVTQSSRYLVKRTGEKVFLECVQDMDHENMFWYRQDPGLGLRLIYFSYDVKMKEKGDIPEGYSVSREKKERFSLILESASTNQTSMYLCASRPDRDTQYFGPGTRLTVL.

The rearrangement links TRBV29-1 to TRBJ1-2, with a tentative D call TRBD1 (5 bases). The V gene lost 4 bases and the J gene lost 4 bases, with 13 bases spanning the gap. The CDR3 extends over 13 amino acids. CDR1 and CDR2 from the germline V gene are SQVTM and ANQGSEA. Written as DNA, the CDR3 is TGCAGCGTTGGTCCAGGTGGGGGCTATGGCTACACCTTC. As protein: CSVGPGGGYGYTF.

The CDR3 nucleotides read TGTGCCAGCAGTCAGGATGGGACAGGCCAGCCCCAGCATTTT. Its translation is CASSQDGTGQPQHF. The chain uses TRBV9 and TRBJ1-5; 8 bases map to TRBD1. The CDR3 has 14 amino acids. The V gene end was trimmed by 5 bases and the J gene end by 7 bases; junction bases not matched to a gene: 8. Germline values: CDR1 SGDLS, CDR2 YYNGEE.

The chain recombines TRBV29-1 with TRBJ2-1, with TRBD2 identical over 8 bases. After removal of 0 bases from V and 7 bases from J, the junction contained 11 bases not matched to a gene. The CDR3 sequence is 16 residues long. Per germline, CDR1 SQVTM and CDR2 ANQGSEA. In DNA, the CDR3 is TGCAGCGTTGAAGATCTTGGCGGGAGGAGAGGAAATGAGCAGTTCTTC. It is translated as CSVEDLGGRRGNEQFF.

CDR3 sequence: CASSQLNRGSNTEAFF. CDR3 nucleotide sequence: TGCGCCAGCAGCCAGCTCAACAGGGGTTCTAACACTGAAGCTTTCTTT. The chain recombines TRBV4-1 with TRBJ1-1, with 7 bases fitting TRBD1. The CDR3 is made up of 16 amino acids. Germline loops: CDR1 MGHRA, CDR2 YSYEKL. Trimming removed 3 bases from V and 2 bases from J; junction bases left unmatched: 9.

This chain connects TRBV4-2 to TRBJ2-5, with D uncertain. CDR3 length equals 15 residues. Trimming pared 1 base from V and 1 base from J, leaving 10 bases between. CDR1 is LGHNA and CDR2 is YNFKEQ in the germline V gene. CDR3 nucleotide sequence: TGTGCCAGCAGCCAAGTCGGTGACTTCCAAGAGACCCAGTACTTC. This sequence encodes CASSQVGDFQETQYF.

J is TRBJ2-7 and V is TRBV19, with TRBD1 identical over 8 bases. The V segment lost 6 bases and the J segment 0 bases; nucleotides outside the gene matches: 4. Looked up from germline, CDR1 is LNHDA and CDR2 is SQIVND (reference sequence). The length of the CDR3 is 14 residues. CDR3 protein: CASRLTGASYEQYF. The CDR3 nucleotides are TGTGCCAGTAGACTGACAGGGGCCTCCTACGAGCAGTACTTC.

A note on this clone: Other nucleotide sequences from this sample produce the same CDR3. The chain joins TRBV27 to TRBJ2-7, with D possibly TRBD2 on 6 matching bases. CDR3 length: 13 residues. Germline lookup yields CDR1 MNHEY and CDR2 SMNVEV (reference sequence). The ends were cut back, 5 bases at V and 2 bases at J, with 10 bases in the middle. The CDR3 reads CASSPSATYEQYF. The CDR3 nucleotides read TGTGCCAGCAGTCCTAGCGCCACCTACGAGCAGTACTTC.

The CDR3 DNA follows: TGTGCCAGCAGCTTAGGATATAGTAATCAGTTCTTC. Translating gives CASSLGYSNQFF. The chain is built from TRBV7-9 and TRBJ2-1; no firm D call. With 1 base removed from V and 13 bases from J, the gap between germline ends came to 11 bases. The germline V gene encodes CDR1 SEHNR and CDR2 FQNEAQ (reference sequence). This CDR3 contains 12 residues.

CDR3 protein: CAWGAGGGYYEQYF. CDR3 nucleotide sequence: TGTGCCTGGGGAGCCGGCGGGGGATACTACGAGCAGTACTTC. The V call is TRBV30, the J call TRBJ2-7; TRBD2 aligns across 7 bases. Looked up from germline, CDR1 is GTSNPN and CDR2 is SVGIG (reference sequence). The CDR3 covers 14 residues. The ends lost 5 bases at V and 3 bases at J; junction bases unmatched: 10. The variable domain in full, with the rest retrieved from reference TRBV30 and TRBJ2-7, is SQTIHQWPATLVQPVGSPLSLECTVEGTSNPNLYWYRQAAGRGLQLLFYSVGIGQISSEVPQNLSASRPQDRQFILSSKKLLLSDSGFYLCAWGAGGGYYEQYFGPGTRLTVT.

This chain links TRBV28 with TRBJ1-3, with D tentatively TRBD1 (6 bases). The CDR3 extends over 16 amino acids. Germline V lookup: CDR1 MDHEN, CDR2 SYDVKM. With 4 bases removed from V and 4 bases from J, the gap between germline ends came to 17 bases. Here the CDR3 reads CASSSPGELSGNTIYF. The CDR3 DNA reads as TGTGCCAGCAGTTCCCCAGGGGAACTATCCGGAAACACCATATATTTT.

The chain recombines TRBV5-1 with TRBJ1-1; D gene unclear. V was clipped by 3 bases and J by 0 bases, with 12 bases between them. Per germline, CDR1 SGHRS and CDR2 YFSETQ. CDR3 length: 15 amino acids. Here the CDR3 reads CASSSLGQMNTEAFF. DNA for the CDR3: TGCGCCAGCAGCTCCTTAGGGCAGATGAACACTGAAGCTTTCTTT.

CDR3 protein: CAISDNRGGNTEAFF. The CDR3 DNA reads as TGTGCCATCAGTGATAACAGGGGGGGGAACACTGAAGCTTTCTTT. This chain joins TRBV10-3 and TRBJ1-1; 8 positions match TRBD1. The CDR3 runs to 15 residues. Losses at the gene ends were 3 bases for V and 1 base for J; bases not matched to a gene: 4. Per the germline V gene, CDR1 is ENHRY and CDR2 is SYGVKD.